What follows describes a single T cell receptor beta chain. The data were obtained in a study of blood T cell repertoires in COVID-19. Across the study: Italy, Spain and the United States were the sources of the convalescent and acute COVID-19 samples. The analysed material was cDNA or gDNA that came from T cells, B-cell-depleted T cells, or PBMCs.

Authors' methods: It was from reference gene primer amplification that nucleated cell counts were estimated. TCRdb's table, derived via immunoSEQ multiplex PCR, lists solely in-frame clones and lacks some. V and J calls and clone size are copied from that table; D and trimming were computed from the DNA. The sample has a few hundred thousand clones, 75% to 90% seen once. This CDR3 comprises 14 residues. Germline lookup yields CDR1 SGHTA and CDR2 FQGTGA. V lost 3 bases to trimming and J lost 7 bases, with 10 bases between them. The V call is TRBV7-3, the J call TRBJ1-6; D may be TRBD1 (6 bases). Sequenced sample: peripheral blood. The TCR was taken from a woman between 45 and 60 years old who had recovered from COVID-19. CDR3 DNA: TGTGCCAGCAGCTTCCAAGGACAGAATTCACCCCTCCACTTT. Translated, it gives CASSFQGQNSPLHF.